What follows are 13 T cell receptor beta chains derived from one specimen sequenced in a study of blood T cell repertoires in COVID-19. Libraries were prepared by immunoSEQ multiplex PCR; TCRdb keeps only in-frame clonotypes and omits some of them. The sample carries some 43,000 clones, 75% to 90% recorded once. Sequencing was performed on peripheral blood. These receptors all come from a man in his fifties with active or convalescent COVID-19.

This clone was seen a single time. The CDR3 sequence is CASSGTGVYNYGYTF. The CDR3 coding sequence is TGTGCCAGCAGCGGTACAGGGGTTTACAACTATGGCTACACCTTC. The chain joins TRBV11-2 to TRBJ1-2; 7 positions match TRBD1. There are 15 residues in the CDR3. The V gene's germline CDR1 is SGHAT and CDR2 FQNNGV. V lost 5 bases, J lost 2 bases, and 8 bases stayed unmatched.

This clone was found once. J is TRBJ1-4 and V is TRBV5-1; D is undetermined. The CDR3 runs to 14 residues. CDR1 and CDR2 from the germline V gene are SGHRS and YFSETQ. V lost 0 bases and J 3 bases, leaving 6 bases between the germline ends. For the CDR3, the DNA is TGCGCCAGCAGCTTGGACAGATCTAATGAAAAACTGTTTTTT. This encodes CASSLDRSNEKLFF.

The V call is TRBV9, the J call TRBJ1-3; unclear D gene. Germline values: CDR1 SGDLS, CDR2 YYNGEE. Trimming stripped 0 bases from V and 4 bases from J, with 17 bases between. The CDR3 contains 17 residues. The CDR3 spells CASSVEAAVRSGNTIYF. As DNA, the CDR3 is TGTGCCAGCAGCGTAGAAGCCGCCGTTAGATCAGGAAACACCATATATTTT.

This chain connects TRBV27 to TRBJ1-1; 8 nucleotides match TRBD1. The CDR3 runs to 16 residues. V was clipped by 4 bases and J by 5 bases; unmatched bases: 12. Germline lookup yields CDR1 MNHEY and CDR2 SMNVEV (reference sequence). CDR3 nucleotide sequence: TGTGCCAGCAGTTGGGGCAGGGGGCAGGCTAGGACTGAAGCTTTCTTT. Its translation is CASSWGRGQARTEAFF.

The CDR3 is CASSEGGGEIYEQYF. Written as DNA, the CDR3 is TGTGCCAGCAGTGAAGGAGGGGGCGAGATCTACGAGCAGTACTTC. The chain combines TRBV6-1 with TRBJ2-7; 7 bases agree with TRBD1. The junction had 6 bases not matched to a gene; V was cut back by 1 base and J by 3 bases. The CDR3 runs 15 residues. Germline CDR1 MNHNS, CDR2 SASEGT.

There are a few counts of this clone. The chain links TRBV7-4 to TRBJ1-5, with 8 bases lining up with TRBD1. J was trimmed by 2 bases and V by 5 bases; bases with no gene match: 2. This CDR3 region has 14 residues. In germline, CDR1 is SGHVT, CDR2 SQSDAQ. The DNA of the CDR3 is TGTGCCAGCAGCACGGGACAGGGCAATCAGCCCCAGCATTTT. Encoded protein: CASSTGQGNQPQHF.

In its sample, this clone was seen a few times. The genes are TRBV3-1 (or the pseudogene TRBV3-2) and TRBJ2-5, with 9 bases identical to TRBD1. The CDR3 has 15 amino acids. Germline CDR1 LGHDT, CDR2 YNNKEL (reference sequence). V lost 5 bases to trimming and J lost 2 bases; unmatched junction nucleotides: 6. The CDR3: CASSSGTGPQETQYF. The DNA of the CDR3 is TGTGCCAGCAGCTCAGGGACAGGGCCACAAGAGACCCAGTACTTC.

This chain joins TRBV9 and TRBJ1-4; the D is unclear. V lost 4 bases, J lost 6 bases, and 16 bases lay in between. This CDR3 is 15 amino acids long. Germline V lookup: CDR1 SGDLS, CDR2 YYNGEE. This CDR3 is CASSPGLTPDEKLFF. The CDR3 DNA reads TGTGCCAGCAGCCCTGGACTGACCCCCGATGAAAAACTGTTTTTT.

The chain is built from TRBV12-3 or TRBV12-4 and TRBJ2-7; D uncertain. CDR3 length equals 12 residues. With 6 bases removed from V and 3 bases from J, the gap between germline ends came to 9 bases. The DNA of the CDR3 is TGTGCCAGCAGCCCTCACAACTACGAGCAGTACTTC. Translated: CASSPHNYEQYF.

V and J are TRBV5-6 and TRBJ1-2; D is uncertain. The CDR3 has 13 amino acids. Germline loops: CDR1 SGHDT, CDR2 YYEEEE. The V gene lost 3 bases and the J gene lost 8 bases, with 14 bases spanning the gap. The CDR3 nucleotides are TGTGCCAGCAGCTCGGTCGGTGGTTACGGCTACACCTTC. Translating it yields CASSSVGGYGYTF.

This clone was picked up a small number of times. The chain links TRBV15 to TRBJ2-7; possible D gene TRBD2, 6 bases. V lost 3 bases and J lost 1, with 19 bases in between. CDR1 and CDR2 (germline): LNHNV, YYDKDF (reference sequence). This CDR3 has 17 amino acids. In nucleotides, the CDR3 is TGTGCCACCAGCAGGGGAATCCCGGGACTCCCTTCCTACGAGCAGTACTTC. Amino acid sequence: CATSRGIPGLPSYEQYF.

The chain has TRBV7-3 and TRBJ2-7; 7 positions agree with TRBD2. In germline, CDR1 is SGHTA, CDR2 FQGTGA. The CDR3 spans 14 residues. V lost 7 bases to trimming and J lost 5 bases; unmatched junction nucleotides: 11. CDR3 residues: CASNLGRVVDEQYF. The CDR3 region has the DNA TGTGCCAGCAACCTAGGGAGGGTAGTAGACGAGCAGTACTTC.

The chain combines TRBV27 with TRBJ1-1, with D possibly being TRBD1 (5 bases). Germline assignment: CDR1 MNHEY and CDR2 SMNVEV (reference sequence). This CDR3 has 13 amino acids. Trimming pared 3 bases from V and 5 bases from J, leaving 10 bases between. The CDR3: CASSFRGGTEAFF. CDR3 bases: TGTGCCAGCAGTTTTAGGGGCGGAACTGAAGCTTTCTTT.